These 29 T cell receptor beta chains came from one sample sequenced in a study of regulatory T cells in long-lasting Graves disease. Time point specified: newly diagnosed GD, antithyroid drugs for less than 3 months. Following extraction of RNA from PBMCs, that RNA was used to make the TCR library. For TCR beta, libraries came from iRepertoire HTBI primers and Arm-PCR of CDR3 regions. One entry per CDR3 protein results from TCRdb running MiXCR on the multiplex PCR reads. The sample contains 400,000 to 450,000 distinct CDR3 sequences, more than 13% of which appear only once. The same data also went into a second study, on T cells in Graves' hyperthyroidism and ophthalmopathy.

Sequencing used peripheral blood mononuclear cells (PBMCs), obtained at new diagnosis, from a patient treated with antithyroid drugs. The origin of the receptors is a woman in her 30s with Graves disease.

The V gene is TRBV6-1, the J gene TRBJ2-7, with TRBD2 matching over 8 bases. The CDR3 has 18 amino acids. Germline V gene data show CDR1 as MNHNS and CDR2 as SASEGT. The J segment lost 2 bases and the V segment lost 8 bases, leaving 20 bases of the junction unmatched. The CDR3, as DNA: TGTGCCAGCCAGACCTCCACAGGACCCGGGACTAGAGCCTACGAGCAGTACTTC. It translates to CASQTSTGPGTRAYEQYF.

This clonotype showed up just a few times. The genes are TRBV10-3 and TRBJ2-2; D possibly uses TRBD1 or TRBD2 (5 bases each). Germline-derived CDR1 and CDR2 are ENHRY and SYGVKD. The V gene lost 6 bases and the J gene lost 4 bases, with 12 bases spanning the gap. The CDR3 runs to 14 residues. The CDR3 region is CAIRQGEPTGELFF. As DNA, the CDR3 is TGTGCCATCAGGCAGGGAGAACCCACCGGGGAGCTGTTTTTT.

The CDR3 sequence: CASSLVAFYTF. The CDR3 DNA reads as TGTGCCAGCAGCTTGGTGGCATTTTACACCTTC. V and J are TRBV5-6 and TRBJ1-2; D is undetermined. Germline V gives CDR1 SGHDT, CDR2 YYEEEE. Trimming shortened V by 0 bases and J by 11 bases, and 8 bases separated the two germline ends. The length of the CDR3 is 11 residues.

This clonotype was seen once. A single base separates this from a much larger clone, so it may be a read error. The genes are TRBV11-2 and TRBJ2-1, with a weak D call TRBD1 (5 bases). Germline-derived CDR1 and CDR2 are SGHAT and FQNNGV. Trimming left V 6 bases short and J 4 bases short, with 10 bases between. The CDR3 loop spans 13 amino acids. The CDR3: CASRETEYNEQFF. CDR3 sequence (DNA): TGTGCCAGCAGGGAGACAGAATACAATGAGCAGTTCTTC.

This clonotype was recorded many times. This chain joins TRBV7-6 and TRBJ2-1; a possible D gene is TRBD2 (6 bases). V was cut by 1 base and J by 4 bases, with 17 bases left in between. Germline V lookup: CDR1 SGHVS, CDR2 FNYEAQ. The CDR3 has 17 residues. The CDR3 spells CASSLELALDLYNEQFF. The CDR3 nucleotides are TGTGCCAGCAGCTTAGAACTAGCCCTTGACCTTTACAATGAGCAGTTCTTC.

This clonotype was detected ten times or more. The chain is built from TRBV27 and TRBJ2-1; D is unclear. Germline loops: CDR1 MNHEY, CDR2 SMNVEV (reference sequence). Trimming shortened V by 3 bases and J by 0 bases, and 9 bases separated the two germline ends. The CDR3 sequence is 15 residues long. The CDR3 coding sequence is TGTGCCAGCAGTTTGGGCGCGCTCTCCTACAATGAGCAGTTCTTC. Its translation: CASSLGALSYNEQFF.

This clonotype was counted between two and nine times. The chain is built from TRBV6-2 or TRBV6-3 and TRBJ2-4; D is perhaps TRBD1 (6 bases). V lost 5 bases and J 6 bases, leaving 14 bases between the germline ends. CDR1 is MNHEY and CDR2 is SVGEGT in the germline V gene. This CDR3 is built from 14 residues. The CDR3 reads CASSEPGQANIQYF. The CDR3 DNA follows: TGTGCCAGCAGTGAGCCGGGACAAGCAAACATTCAGTACTTC.

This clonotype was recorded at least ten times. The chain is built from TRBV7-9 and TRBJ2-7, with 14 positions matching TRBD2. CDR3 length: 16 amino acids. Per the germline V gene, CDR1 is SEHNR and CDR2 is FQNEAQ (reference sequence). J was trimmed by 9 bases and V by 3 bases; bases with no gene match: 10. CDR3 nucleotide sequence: TGTGCCAGCAGCTTCGACTTAGGGACTAGCGGGAGTGGGCAGTACTTC. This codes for CASSFDLGTSGSGQYF. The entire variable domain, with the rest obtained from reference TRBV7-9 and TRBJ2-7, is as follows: DTGVSQNPRHKITKRGQNVTFRCDPISEHNRLYWYRQTLGQGPEFLTYFQNEAQLEKSRLLSDRFSAERPKGSFSTLEIQRTEQGDSAMYLCASSFDLGTSGSGQYFGPGTRLTVT.

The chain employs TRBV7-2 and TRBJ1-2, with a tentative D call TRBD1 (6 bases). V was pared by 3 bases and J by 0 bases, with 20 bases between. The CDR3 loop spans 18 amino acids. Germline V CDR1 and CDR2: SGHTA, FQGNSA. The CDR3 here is CASSFSNMGTNPNYGYTF. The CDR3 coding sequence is TGTGCCAGCAGCTTTTCGAATATGGGGACAAACCCTAACTATGGCTACACCTTC.

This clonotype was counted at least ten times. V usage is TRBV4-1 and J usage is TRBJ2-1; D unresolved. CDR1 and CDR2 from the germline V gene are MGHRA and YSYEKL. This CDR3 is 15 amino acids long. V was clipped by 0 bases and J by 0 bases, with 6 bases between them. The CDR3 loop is CASSQESSSYNEQFF. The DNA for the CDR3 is TGCGCCAGCAGCCAAGAGTCCAGCTCCTACAATGAGCAGTTCTTC.

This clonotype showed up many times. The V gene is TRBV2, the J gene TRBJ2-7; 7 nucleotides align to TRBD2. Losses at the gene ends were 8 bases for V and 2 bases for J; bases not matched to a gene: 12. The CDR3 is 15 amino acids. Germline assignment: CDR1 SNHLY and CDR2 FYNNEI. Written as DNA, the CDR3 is TGTGCCAGCCCCAGCTGGCGGGAGTTTCCCTACGAGCAGTACTTC. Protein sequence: CASPSWREFPYEQYF.

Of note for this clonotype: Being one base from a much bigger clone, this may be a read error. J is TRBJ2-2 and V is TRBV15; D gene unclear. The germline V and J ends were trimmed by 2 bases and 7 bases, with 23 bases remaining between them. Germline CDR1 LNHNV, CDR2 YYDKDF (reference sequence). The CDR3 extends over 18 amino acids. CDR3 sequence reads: CATSRYAIQQEFVGELFF. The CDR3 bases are TGTGCCACCAGCAGATACGCGATACAGCAGGAGTTTGTCGGGGAGCTGTTTTTT. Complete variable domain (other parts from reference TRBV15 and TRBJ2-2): DAMVIQNPRYQVTQFGKPVTLSCSQTLNHNVMYWYQQKSSQAPKLLFHYYDKDFNNEADTPDNFQSRRPNTSFCFLDIRSPGLGDTAMYLCATSRYAIQQEFVGELFFGEGSRLTVL.

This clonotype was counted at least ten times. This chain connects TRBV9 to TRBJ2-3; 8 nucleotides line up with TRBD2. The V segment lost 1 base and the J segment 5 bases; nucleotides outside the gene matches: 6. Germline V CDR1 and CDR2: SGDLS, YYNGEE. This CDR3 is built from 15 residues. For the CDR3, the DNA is TGTGCCAGCAGCGTACCATCAGCGGGAGTAGATACGCAGTATTTT. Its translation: CASSVPSAGVDTQYF. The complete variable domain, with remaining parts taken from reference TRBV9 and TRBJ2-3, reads DSGVTQTPKHLITATGQRVTLRCSPRSGDLSVYWYQQSLDQGLQFLIQYYNGEERAKGNILERFSAQQFPDLHSELNLSSLELGDSALYFCASSVPSAGVDTQYFGPGTRLTVL.

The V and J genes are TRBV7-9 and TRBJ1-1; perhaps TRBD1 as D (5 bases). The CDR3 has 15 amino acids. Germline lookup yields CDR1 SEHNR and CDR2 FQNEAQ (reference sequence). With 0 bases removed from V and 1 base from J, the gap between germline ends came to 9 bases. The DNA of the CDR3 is TGTGCCAGCAGCTTAGCGGGGAGGGGGAACACTGAAGCTTTCTTT. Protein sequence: CASSLAGRGNTEAFF.

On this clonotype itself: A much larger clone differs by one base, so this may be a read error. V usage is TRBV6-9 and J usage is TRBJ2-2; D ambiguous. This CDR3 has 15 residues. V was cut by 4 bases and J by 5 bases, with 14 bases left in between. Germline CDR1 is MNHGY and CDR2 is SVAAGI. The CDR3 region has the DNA TGTGCCAGCAGTTTTTTGTACGAATTAACCGGGGAGCTGTTTTTT. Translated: CASSFLYELTGELFF.

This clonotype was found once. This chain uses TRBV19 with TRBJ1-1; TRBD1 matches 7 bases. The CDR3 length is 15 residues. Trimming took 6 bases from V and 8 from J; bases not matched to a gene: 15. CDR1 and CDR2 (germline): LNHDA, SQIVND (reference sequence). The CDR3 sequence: CASRITGAGAPEAFF. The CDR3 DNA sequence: TGTGCCAGTAGGATCACAGGGGCCGGAGCCCCCGAAGCTTTCTTT.

Here the CDR3 reads CASKGSGASSYEQYF. CDR3 in DNA: TGTGCCAGCAAGGGGTCGGGAGCCTCCTCCTACGAGCAGTACTTC. The gene calls are TRBV27 and TRBJ2-7; D might be TRBD2 (6 bases). The ends were cut back, 7 bases at V and 0 bases at J, with 16 bases in the middle. Germline V gene lookup returns CDR1 MNHEY and CDR2 SMNVEV (reference sequence). This CDR3 has 15 residues.

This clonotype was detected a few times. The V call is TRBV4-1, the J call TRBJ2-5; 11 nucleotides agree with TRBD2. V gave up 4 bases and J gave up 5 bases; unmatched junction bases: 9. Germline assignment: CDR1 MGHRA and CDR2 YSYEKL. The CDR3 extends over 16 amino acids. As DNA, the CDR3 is TGCGCCAGCAGCCCTTACAGGGGACTAGCGGACGAGACCCAGTACTTC. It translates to CASSPYRGLADETQYF.

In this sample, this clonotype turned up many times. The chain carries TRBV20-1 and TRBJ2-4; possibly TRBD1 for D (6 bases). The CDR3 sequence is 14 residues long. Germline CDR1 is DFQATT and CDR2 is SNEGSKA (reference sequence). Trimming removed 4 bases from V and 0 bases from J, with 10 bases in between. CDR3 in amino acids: CSATSGQAKNIQYF. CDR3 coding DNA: TGCAGTGCTACATCGGGACAAGCCAAAAACATTCAGTACTTC.

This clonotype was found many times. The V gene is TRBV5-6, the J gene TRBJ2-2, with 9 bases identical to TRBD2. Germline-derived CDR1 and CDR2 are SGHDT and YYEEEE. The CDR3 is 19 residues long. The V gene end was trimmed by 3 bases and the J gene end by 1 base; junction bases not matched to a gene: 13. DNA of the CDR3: TGTGCCAGCAGCTCCCAAGGTAGAAGCGGGAGGTGGAACACCGGGGAGCTGTTTTTT. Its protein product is CASSSQGRSGRWNTGELFF.

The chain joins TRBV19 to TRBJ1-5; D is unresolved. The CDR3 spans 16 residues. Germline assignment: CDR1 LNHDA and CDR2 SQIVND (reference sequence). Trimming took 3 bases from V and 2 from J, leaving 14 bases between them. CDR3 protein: CASSMYLGEGNQPQHF. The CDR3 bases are TGTGCCAGTAGTATGTACCTTGGAGAGGGCAATCAGCCCCAGCATTTT.

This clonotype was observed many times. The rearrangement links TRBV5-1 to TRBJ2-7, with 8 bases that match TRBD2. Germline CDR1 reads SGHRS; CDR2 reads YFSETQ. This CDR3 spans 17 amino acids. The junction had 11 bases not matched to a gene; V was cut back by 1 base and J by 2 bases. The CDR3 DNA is TGCGCCAGCAGCTTGTCCAGCGGGAGCGCTCAACCCTACGAGCAGTACTTC. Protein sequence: CASSLSSGSAQPYEQYF.

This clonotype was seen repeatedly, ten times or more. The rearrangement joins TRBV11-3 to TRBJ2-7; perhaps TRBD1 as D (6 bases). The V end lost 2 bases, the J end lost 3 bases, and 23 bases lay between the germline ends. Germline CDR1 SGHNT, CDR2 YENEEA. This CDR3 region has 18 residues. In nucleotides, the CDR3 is TGTGCCAGCAGCTTAAATATGGGTGGACAGTTCAACAGCTACGAGCAGTACTTC. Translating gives CASSLNMGGQFNSYEQYF.

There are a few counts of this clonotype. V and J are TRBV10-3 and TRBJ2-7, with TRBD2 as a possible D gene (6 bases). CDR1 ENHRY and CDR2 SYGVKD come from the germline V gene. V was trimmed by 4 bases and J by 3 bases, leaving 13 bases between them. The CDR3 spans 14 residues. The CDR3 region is CAISGRGRVYEQYF. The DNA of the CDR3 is TGTGCCATCAGTGGGCGGGGCCGAGTCTACGAGCAGTACTTC.

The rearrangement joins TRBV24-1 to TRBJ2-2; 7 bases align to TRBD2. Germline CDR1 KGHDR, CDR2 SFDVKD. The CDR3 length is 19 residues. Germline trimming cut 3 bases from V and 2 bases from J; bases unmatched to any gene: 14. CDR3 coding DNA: TGTGCCACCAGTGATAGGGAGGCGCCGGGACTAAAAAACACCGGGGAGCTGTTTTTT. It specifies CATSDREAPGLKNTGELFF.

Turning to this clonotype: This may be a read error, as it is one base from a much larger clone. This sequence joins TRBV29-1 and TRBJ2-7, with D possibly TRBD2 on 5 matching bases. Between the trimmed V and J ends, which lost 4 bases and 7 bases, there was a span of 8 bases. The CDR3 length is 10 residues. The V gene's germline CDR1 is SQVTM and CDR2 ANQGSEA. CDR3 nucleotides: TGCAGCGTTGGGGAGTTTGAGCAGTACTTC. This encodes CSVGEFEQYF.

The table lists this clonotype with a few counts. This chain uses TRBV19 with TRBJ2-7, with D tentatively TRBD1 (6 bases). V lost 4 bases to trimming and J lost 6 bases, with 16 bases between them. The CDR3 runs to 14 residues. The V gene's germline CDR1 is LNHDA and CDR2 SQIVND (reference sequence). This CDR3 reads CASSTGTTPSEQYF. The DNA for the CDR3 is TGTGCCAGTAGTACCGGGACAACCCCGAGCGAGCAGTACTTC.

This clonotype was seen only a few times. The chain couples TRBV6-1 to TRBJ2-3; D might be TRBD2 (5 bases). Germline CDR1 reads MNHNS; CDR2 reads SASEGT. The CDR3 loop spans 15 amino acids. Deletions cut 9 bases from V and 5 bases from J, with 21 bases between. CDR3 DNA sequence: TGTGCCAGGAACCCCACCAAAACTAGAAGAGATACGCAGTATTTT. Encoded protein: CARNPTKTRRDTQYF.

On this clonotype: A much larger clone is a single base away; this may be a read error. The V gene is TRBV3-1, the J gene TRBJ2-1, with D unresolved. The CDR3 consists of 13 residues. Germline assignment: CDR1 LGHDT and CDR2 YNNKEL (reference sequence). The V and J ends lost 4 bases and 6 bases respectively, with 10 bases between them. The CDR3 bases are TGTGCCAGCAGCCGTGGAACATGCAATGAGCAGTTCTTC. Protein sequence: CASSRGTCNEQFF.